This T cell receptor (beta chain) came from a study of blood T cell repertoires in COVID-19. Germline V CDR1 and CDR2: LNHDA, SQIVND (reference sequence). The ends lost 4 bases at V and 0 bases at J; junction bases unmatched: 11. The CDR3 runs 18 residues. This clone was seen once. Produced via immunoSEQ multiplex PCR; TCRdb's table is partial and in-frame only. Seen here are some 260,000 clones, 82% observed once, and the top ten hold around 3.2%. The specimen was peripheral blood. The clonotype comes from a woman aged 18-29 years with acute or convalescent COVID-19. The chain recombines TRBV19 with TRBJ1-1; 10 bases are a match to TRBD1. CDR3 amino acids: CASSRSIGTGDMNTEAFF. DNA of the CDR3: TGTGCCAGTAGTAGGTCTATTGGGACAGGGGACATGAACACTGAAGCTTTCTTT.